Here is one T cell receptor (beta chain) with its context. Its antigen is not yet known. The record has no base qualities; no much larger clone is one base away. TCRbeta CDR3 regions were amplified from genomic DNA using the immunoSEQ Assay, a bias-controlled multiplex PCR. The published analysis was carried out like this. Nucleated cell counts per sample were estimated from amplification of reference gene primers within the assay. To quantify the absolute abundance of each unique TCRbeta CDR3 rearrangement, sequence reads were collapsed and filtered. For each sample, productive Simpson clonality was calculated as the square root of Simpson's diversity index over productive rearrangements. TCRdb took this table from immuneACCESS and kept in-frame rearrangements with V and J called. Such tables lack part of the clones; where checked against another copy, unresolved V genes explain under half of the gap, and the rest is unexplained. That table is the source of V, J and clone size, and D and trimming were worked out from the DNA. Recorded for this sample are a few hundred thousand clones; 88% of them occurred a single time. The ten largest clones capture around 0.67% of the sample.

The data are from a study of blood T cell repertoires in COVID-19 (dated by TCRdb to the early 2020s). With respect to the entire study: Collaborator samples came from the United States, Italy and Spain and covered acute and convalescent phases of COVID-19. The prospective study material was composed of cDNA or gDNA derived from T cells, B-cell-depleted T cells, or PBMCs. The repertoires were released in a freely available public database meant as a resource for research on the immune response to SARS-CoV-2. The dataset comprised deeply sampled blood TCRbeta repertoires from subjects exposed to, actively infected with, or recovered from COVID-19. Sample metadata almost always included a de-identified subject ID, COVID-19 status, age in years and sex. HLA class I and class II types, where available, came from metadata supplied by the sample provider rather than from assay-based typing. The samples were drawn from two sources: the first 160 participants of the ongoing ImmuneRACE study, and some 1,300 subjects contributed by 6 global collaborators. Study-level results and caveats: The quantity of clinical and demographic metadata differed by source and by participant and was supplied without curation.

According to the germline V gene (reference sequence), CDR1 reads SEHNR and CDR2 reads FQNEAQ. From the cysteine through the phenylalanine, the CDR3 covers 15 amino acids. Only the CDR3 DNA stays, 45 bases, in frame from base 1. Relative to germline, V is 5 bases shorter and J is 0 bases shorter, with 14 bases between their ends. Each collaborating institution followed its own protocols to collect whole blood in K2EDTA tubes. Collaborator samples were shipped for TCRbeta analysis as frozen whole blood, isolated PBMCs, or DNA extracted from either sample type. This clonotype was sampled from a human donor in a cohort sampled during active COVID-19. The chain uses TRBV7-9 and TRBJ2-7; a tentative D call is TRBD1 (6 bases match). Material: peripheral blood. Here is the DNA: TGTGCCAGCAGCCCGAGACCGGACAGCTCCTACGAGCAGTACTTC. Translated, it reads CASSPRPDSSYEQYF.